This entry lists 20 T cell receptor beta chains sequenced from one sample in a study of cytotoxic CD8 clonotypes in ibrutinib-treated CLL. This table comes from immunoSEQ multiplex PCR, and its TCRdb copy is limited to in-frame clones, with some not included. Among tens of thousands of clones, roughly 57% were seen once, and the ten largest hold around a third. The sample here was PBMCs, taken after 12 months of ibrutinib treatment. All receptors come from a human donor with chronic lymphocytic leukemia.

The genes are TRBV7-8 and TRBJ2-2, with a weak D call TRBD2 (5 bases). V shed 1 base and J shed 7 bases, with 13 bases lying between them. The CDR3 consists of 15 residues. Germline V gene data show CDR1 as SGHVS and CDR2 as FQNEAQ. The CDR3 region is CASSLGGRTGGELFF. CDR3 sequence (DNA): TGTGCCAGCAGCTTAGGAGGGAGAACCGGCGGGGAGCTGTTTTTT.

The J gene is TRBJ1-2, the V gene TRBV19; D might be TRBD1 (5 bases). The V end was cut by 3 bases, the J end by 10 bases, with 9 bases between. The CDR3 is 11 residues long. Germline CDR1 reads LNHDA; CDR2 reads SQIVND (reference sequence). The CDR3 region has the DNA TGTGCCAGTAGTATCGACAGTAACTACACCTTC. Protein: CASSIDSNYTF.

This clone was seen ten or more times. The chain couples TRBV5-1 to TRBJ2-1; 10 positions agree with TRBD2. There are 18 residues in the CDR3. Unmatched junction bases numbered 10, after V lost 4 bases and J lost 0 bases. The V gene's germline CDR1 is SGHRS and CDR2 YFSETQ. CDR3 sequence: CASSPGKLAGGSYNEQFF. CDR3 sequence (DNA): TGCGCCAGCAGCCCCGGGAAATTAGCGGGAGGCTCCTACAATGAGCAGTTCTTC. The full variable domain, with the rest looked up from reference TRBV5-1 and TRBJ2-1, is KAGVTQTPRYLIKTRGQQVTLSCSPISGHRSVSWYQQTPGQGLQFLFEYFSETQRNKGNFPGRFSGRQFSNSRSEMNVSTLELGDSALYLCASSPGKLAGGSYNEQFFGPGTRLTVL.

This rearrangement joins TRBV11-3 to TRBJ1-3; D is unresolved. The CDR3 is 12 residues long. Trimming pared 8 bases from V and 4 bases from J, leaving 9 bases between. CDR1 and CDR2 (germline): SGHNT, YENEEA. The DNA for the CDR3 is TGTGCCAGCCAAGGGAAAGGAAACACCATATATTTT. Its translation is CASQGKGNTIYF.

The sample holds a few counts of this clone. This rearrangement joins TRBV6-1 to TRBJ1-4; no reliable D call. This CDR3 has 13 amino acids. Germline V lookup: CDR1 MNHNS, CDR2 SASEGT. The germline V and J ends were trimmed by 6 bases and 5 bases, with 10 bases remaining between them. The CDR3 DNA reads as TGTGCCAGCAGCCGAGGAACAAATGAAAAACTGTTTTTT. It codes for CASSRGTNEKLFF.

The V gene is TRBV2, the J gene TRBJ1-6, with D possibly being TRBD1 (5 bases). In germline, CDR1 is SNHLY, CDR2 FYNNEI. This CDR3 has 15 amino acids. V was pared by 2 bases and J by 7 bases, with 12 bases between. CDR3 coding DNA: TGTGCCAGCAGTGAAAGCAGGGATCGCAATTCACCCCTCCACTTT. Translated: CASSESRDRNSPLHF.

J is TRBJ2-7 and V is TRBV7-2, with unresolved D. Per the germline V gene, CDR1 is SGHTA and CDR2 is FQGNSA. Trimming stripped 5 bases from V and 5 bases from J, with 13 bases between. The CDR3 covers 13 residues. CDR3 residues: CASSTRPRDEQYF. The DNA of the CDR3 is TGTGCCAGCAGCACCCGTCCGCGCGACGAGCAGTACTTC.

Only a few counts were recorded for this clone. The chain combines TRBV30 with TRBJ1-6, with unresolved D. Looked up from germline, CDR1 is GTSNPN and CDR2 is SVGIG (reference sequence). The CDR3 is 13 residues long. Trimming removed 0 bases at V and 7 bases at J, with 7 bases between. The CDR3 DNA follows: TGTGCCTGGAGTGTACGTGCAAATTCACCCCTCCACTTT. It is translated as CAWSVRANSPLHF.

The V and J genes are TRBV30 and TRBJ1-1; 7 bases are a match to TRBD1. This CDR3 comprises 12 residues. The junction had 6 bases not matched to a gene; V was cut back by 2 bases and J by 9 bases. Germline CDR1 GTSNPN, CDR2 SVGIG (reference sequence). CDR3 in DNA: TGTGCCTGGAGTCGGGGCAGGGGGAAAGCTTTCTTT. Translated, it gives CAWSRGRGKAFF.

The V and J genes are TRBV7-9 and TRBJ2-3; no reliable D call. The V end lost 4 bases, the J end lost 8 bases, and 16 bases lay between the germline ends. Germline V gene lookup returns CDR1 SEHNR and CDR2 FQNEAQ (reference sequence). The CDR3 extends over 14 amino acids. DNA for the CDR3: TGTGCCAGCAGCTCCCTAGGGCACCTCGGTACGCAGTATTTT. It encodes CASSSLGHLGTQYF.

This chain connects TRBV7-9 to TRBJ2-3; D possibly uses TRBD1 or TRBD2 (5 bases each). Germline lookup yields CDR1 SEHNR and CDR2 FQNEAQ (reference sequence). The CDR3 contains 16 residues. V lost 1 base, J lost 5 bases, and 16 bases lay in between. The CDR3: CASSLGTHTRGDTQYF. In DNA form, the CDR3 reads TGTGCCAGCAGCTTAGGGACACATACTAGGGGAGATACGCAGTATTTT.

The V call is TRBV7-2, the J call TRBJ1-2, with D hard to call. Germline V gene lookup returns CDR1 SGHTA and CDR2 FQGNSA. Trimming shortened V by 5 bases and J by 5 bases, and 6 bases separated the two germline ends. CDR3 size: 11 residues. CDR3 nucleotide sequence: TGTGCCAGCAGCGGAGGATATGGCTACACCTTC. Protein: CASSGGYGYTF.

This clone came up many times. The same CDR3 arises from other DNA sequences in this sample as well. This rearrangement joins TRBV11-2 to TRBJ1-5; maybe TRBD1 (6 bases). Trimming removed 3 bases at V and 3 bases at J, with 9 bases between. The CDR3 is 14 residues long. CDR1 is SGHAT, CDR2 FQNNGV, per germline. This chain's CDR3 is CASSFGQTNQPQHF. In nucleotides, the CDR3 is TGTGCCAGCAGCTTTGGACAGACCAATCAGCCCCAGCATTTT.

This clone has just a few counts. This chain joins TRBV5-1 and TRBJ1-1; tentatively, D is TRBD1 (6 bases). Trimming took off 9 bases at V and 7 bases at J, with 13 bases between the two ends. Looked up from germline, CDR1 is SGHRS and CDR2 is YFSETQ. The length of the CDR3 is 11 residues. CDR3 region: CATQGSVEAFF. The CDR3 bases are TGCGCCACCCAGGGGTCGGTTGAAGCTTTCTTT.

The CDR3 reads CASSLEVARNTEAFF. CDR3 nucleotides: TGCGCCAGCAGCTTGGAGGTAGCGAGGAACACTGAAGCTTTCTTT. This chain connects TRBV5-1 to TRBJ1-1; D gene uncertain. The germline V and J ends were trimmed by 0 bases and 1 base, with 10 bases remaining between them. Germline V gives CDR1 SGHRS, CDR2 YFSETQ. CDR3 length equals 15 residues.

This clone has a single count. The rearrangement uses TRBV30 and TRBJ2-1; 9 positions match TRBD1. The J segment lost 8 bases and the V segment lost 0 bases, leaving 5 bases of the junction unmatched. This CDR3 region has 14 residues. Germline V gene lookup returns CDR1 GTSNPN and CDR2 SVGIG (reference sequence). This chain's CDR3 is CAWSVGTGSYEQFF. The CDR3 nucleotides read TGTGCCTGGAGTGTAGGGACAGGGAGCTATGAGCAGTTCTTC.

This sequence joins TRBV7-2 and TRBJ2-7, with 13 bases identical to TRBD2. Germline V gives CDR1 SGHTA, CDR2 FQGNSA. Unmatched junction bases numbered 2, after V lost 6 bases and J lost 0 bases. The length of the CDR3 is 15 residues. The CDR3 sequence is CASRTSGRSSYEQYF. The CDR3 DNA reads TGTGCCAGCAGGACTAGCGGGAGGAGCTCCTACGAGCAGTACTTC.

In its sample, this clone was seen many times. CDR3 sequence (DNA): TGTGCCAGCAGCTCCTTTGGTTTAGCGGGAGTCGCCGGGGAGCTGTTTTTT. It codes for CASSSFGLAGVAGELFF. The V and J genes are TRBV11-2 and TRBJ2-2, with 9 bases identical to TRBD2. With 4 bases clipped from V and 6 bases from J, the junction kept 12 bases outside the gene matches. This CDR3 comprises 17 residues. Germline V lookup: CDR1 SGHAT, CDR2 FQNNGV.

The CDR3 loop is CASSLADSSYNEQFF. The CDR3 region has the DNA TGCGCCAGCAGCTTGGCGGATAGCTCCTACAATGAGCAGTTCTTC. The chain links TRBV5-1 to TRBJ2-1; D ambiguous. Deletions cut 0 bases from V and 0 bases from J, with 7 bases between. CDR3 length: 15 residues. From germline, CDR1 is SGHRS and CDR2 YFSETQ.

The genes are TRBV28 and TRBJ2-7, with TRBD2 matching 7 bases. The CDR3 is made up of 14 amino acids. CDR1 and CDR2 from the germline V gene are MDHEN and SYDVKM. With 2 bases clipped from V and 5 bases from J, the junction kept 6 bases outside the gene matches. The DNA for the CDR3 is TGTGCCAGCAGTTTAGGAGGGAGGGCTCACGAGCAGTACTTC. This encodes CASSLGGRAHEQYF.